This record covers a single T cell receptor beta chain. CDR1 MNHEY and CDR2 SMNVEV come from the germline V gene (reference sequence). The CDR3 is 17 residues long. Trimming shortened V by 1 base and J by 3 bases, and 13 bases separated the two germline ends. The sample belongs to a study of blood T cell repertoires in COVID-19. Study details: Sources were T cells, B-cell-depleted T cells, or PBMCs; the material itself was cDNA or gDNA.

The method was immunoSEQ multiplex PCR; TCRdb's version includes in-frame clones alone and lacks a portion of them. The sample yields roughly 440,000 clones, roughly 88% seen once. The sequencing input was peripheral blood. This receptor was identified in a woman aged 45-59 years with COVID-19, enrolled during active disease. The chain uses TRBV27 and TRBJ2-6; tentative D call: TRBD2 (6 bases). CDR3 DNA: TGTGCCAGCAGTTTATACCCTTTCGGGGGTGGGGCCAACGTCCTGACTTTC. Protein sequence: CASSLYPFGGGANVLTF.